Detailed here is one T cell receptor beta chain. This sample is drawn from a study of blood T cell repertoires in COVID-19. Method: immunoSEQ multiplex PCR; TCRdb's copy keeps in-frame clones and lacks some. The sample includes 300,000 to 500,000 clones, around nine tenths of them seen just once. Germline V CDR1 and CDR2: SNHLY, FYNNEI. Trimming took off 5 bases at V and 0 bases at J, with 17 bases between the two ends. The CDR3 has 17 residues. The rearrangement joins TRBV2 to TRBJ1-5, with a tentative D call TRBD1 (5 bases). The source is a woman under 40 with acute COVID-19. Sequenced: PBMCs or T cells enriched from blood (not recorded which). In DNA form, the CDR3 reads TGTGCCAGCAGTCATTTACAGGACCTCTATAGCAATCAGCCCCAGCATTTT. It yields the protein CASSHLQDLYSNQPQHF.